This T cell receptor beta chain is from a study of T cell responses to AZD1222 COVID-19 vaccine. V was pared by 0 bases and J by 8 bases, with 10 bases of the junction left unmatched. This CDR3 is built from 16 residues. Germline V gene data show CDR1 as MNHEY and CDR2 as SVGAGI. A note on this clone: The target antigen is unknown.

Assay: immunoSEQ multiplex PCR; the TCRdb copy retains only in-frame clones and omits some. The sample shows over 95,000 clones, approximately 88% of them seen only once. Study-wide results and caveats: The breadth and depth of Spike-specific TCRs increased once two AZD1222 doses had been given. A mostly white British donor set with more females was recruited, and clonal diversity was possibly underestimated. Researchers took repertoire samples only after the peak T cell response had come. Unmutated variant regions reportedly attract nearly half of all spike-specific TCRs.

The clonotype originates from an adult who received the AZD1222 COVID-19 vaccine. Sample: peripheral blood, taken 28 days after the second AZD1222 dose. The rearrangement links TRBV6-5 to TRBJ2-3, with 8 bases fitting TRBD1. CDR3 DNA sequence: TGTGCCAGCAGTTACTCGTCAGGGGGCGATTTGGGTACGCAGTATTTT. Residues: CASSYSSGGDLGTQYF.